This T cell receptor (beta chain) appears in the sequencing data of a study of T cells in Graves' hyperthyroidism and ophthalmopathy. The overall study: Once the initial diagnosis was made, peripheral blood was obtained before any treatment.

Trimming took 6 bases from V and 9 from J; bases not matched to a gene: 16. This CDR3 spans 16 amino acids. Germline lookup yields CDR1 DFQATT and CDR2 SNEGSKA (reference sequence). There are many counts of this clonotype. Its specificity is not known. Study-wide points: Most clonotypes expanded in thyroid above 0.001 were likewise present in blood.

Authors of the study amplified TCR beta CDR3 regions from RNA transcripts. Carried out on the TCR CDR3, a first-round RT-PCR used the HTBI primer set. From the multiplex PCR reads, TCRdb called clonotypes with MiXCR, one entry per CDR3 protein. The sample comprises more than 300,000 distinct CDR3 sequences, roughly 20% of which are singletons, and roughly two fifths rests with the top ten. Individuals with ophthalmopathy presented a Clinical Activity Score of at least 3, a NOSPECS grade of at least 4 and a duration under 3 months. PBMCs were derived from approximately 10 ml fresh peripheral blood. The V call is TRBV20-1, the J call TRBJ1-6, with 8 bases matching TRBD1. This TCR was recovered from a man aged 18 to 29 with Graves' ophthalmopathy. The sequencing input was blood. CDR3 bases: TGCAGTGCGCAACGACAGGGGAACGGAGGGTTTTCACCCCTCCACTTT. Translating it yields CSAQRQGNGGFSPLHF.